The 9 T cell receptor beta chains in this list originate from one sample, sequenced in a study of T cells after yellow fever vaccination. TCRdb redid the calling of the 5' RACE reads with MiXCR, one entry per CDR3 protein. The sample holds some 560,000 distinct CDR3 sequences, 15% to 20% seen once. Specimen: PBMCs, collected 15 days after the yellow fever booster vaccination. Receptors were obtained from a man younger than 40 who received the YFV17D yellow fever vaccine.

The CDR3: CSARPERPILAGGPDTQYF. Written as DNA, the CDR3 is TGCAGTGCTAGACCCGAAAGGCCCATACTAGCGGGAGGGCCAGATACGCAGTATTTT. The chain couples TRBV20-1 to TRBJ2-3; 13 bases map to TRBD2. CDR1 is DFQATT, CDR2 SNEGSKA, per germline (reference sequence). The CDR3 runs 19 residues. Trimming cost V 2 bases and J 4 bases; bases outside gene matches: 15.

There are many counts of this clonotype. J is TRBJ2-3 and V is TRBV12-3 or TRBV12-4; D is ambiguous. The V and J ends lost 3 bases and 1 base respectively, with 5 bases between them. The CDR3 covers 13 residues. In DNA form, the CDR3 reads TGTGCCAGCAGTTTGGTAGGCACAGATACGCAGTATTTT. Its translation: CASSLVGTDTQYF.

The chain combines TRBV12-3 or TRBV12-4 with TRBJ1-1; D is possibly TRBD1 (6 bases). The CDR3 is 12 amino acids. Trimming took off 6 bases at V and 5 bases at J, with 10 bases between the two ends. The CDR3 sequence is CASRGGRTEAFF. CDR3 DNA: TGTGCCAGCAGGGGGGGGCGGACTGAAGCTTTCTTT.

The rearrangement uses TRBV6-2 or TRBV6-3 and TRBJ2-7; possibly TRBD1 for D (6 bases). Germline V lookup: CDR1 MNHEY, CDR2 SVGEGT. V lost 6 bases to trimming and J lost 0 bases, with 15 bases between them. CDR3 length: 15 residues. This CDR3 is CASRTLGASSYEQYF. The CDR3 DNA follows: TGTGCCAGCAGGACCCTGGGGGCGAGCTCCTACGAGCAGTACTTC.

The V call is TRBV6-6, the J call TRBJ2-7, with D hard to call. V lost 6 bases and J lost 6, with 9 bases in between. The CDR3 is 11 residues long. Germline V gives CDR1 MNHNY, CDR2 SVGAGI (reference sequence). The DNA of the CDR3 is TGTGCCAGCAGACTAATCTCCGAGCAGTACTTC. Protein sequence: CASRLISEQYF.

V usage is TRBV6-2 or TRBV6-3 and J usage is TRBJ2-1; 16 nucleotides match TRBD2. This CDR3 contains 16 residues. J was trimmed by 10 bases and V by 2 bases; bases with no gene match: 5. Germline V lookup: CDR1 MNHEY, CDR2 SVGEGT. In DNA, the CDR3 is TGTGCCAGCAGTTACCGAGGGACTAGCGGGAGGGGAGAGCAGTTCTTC. Translated, it gives CASSYRGTSGRGEQFF.

V gene TRBV19 combines with J gene TRBJ2-3; TRBD2 aligns across 15 bases. Trimming at V came to 4 bases and at J to 3 bases, leaving 8 bases not matched to a gene. The CDR3 totals 18 residues. Germline loops: CDR1 LNHDA, CDR2 SQIVND (reference sequence). CDR3 sequence (DNA): TGTGCCAGTAGTACCGGGACTAGCGGGAGGTTACCAACAGATACGCAGTATTTT. Amino acid sequence: CASSTGTSGRLPTDTQYF.

The rearrangement uses TRBV7-8 and TRBJ2-1; D might be TRBD2 (6 bases). Trimming removed 6 bases at V and 6 bases at J, with 21 bases between. Germline V gene lookup returns CDR1 SGHVS and CDR2 FQNEAQ. The CDR3 is made up of 16 amino acids. In DNA form, the CDR3 reads TGTGCCAGCAGTATTTACGGGACTCCGCGCCCCAATGAGCAGTTCTTC. Encoded protein: CASSIYGTPRPNEQFF.

This clonotype appeared a few times. The V and J genes are TRBV5-1 and TRBJ2-7, with D unclear. The germline CDR1 and CDR2 sequences are SGHRS and YFSETQ. V lost 3 bases and J lost 0, with 10 bases in between. The CDR3 consists of 14 residues. CDR3 coding DNA: TGCGCCAGCAGCTCTACTTCACGCTCCTACGAGCAGTACTTC. The encoded protein is CASSSTSRSYEQYF.